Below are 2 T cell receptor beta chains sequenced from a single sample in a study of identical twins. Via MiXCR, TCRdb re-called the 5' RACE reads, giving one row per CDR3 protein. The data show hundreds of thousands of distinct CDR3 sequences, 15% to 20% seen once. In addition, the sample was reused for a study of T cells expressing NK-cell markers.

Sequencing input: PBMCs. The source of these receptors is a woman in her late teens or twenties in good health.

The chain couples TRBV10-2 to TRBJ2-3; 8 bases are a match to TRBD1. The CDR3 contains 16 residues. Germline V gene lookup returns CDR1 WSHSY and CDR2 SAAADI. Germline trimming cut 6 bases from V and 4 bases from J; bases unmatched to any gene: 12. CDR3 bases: TGCGCCAGCAGGACAGGACAGGGAGACGAGGCAGATACGCAGTATTTT. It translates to CASRTGQGDEADTQYF.

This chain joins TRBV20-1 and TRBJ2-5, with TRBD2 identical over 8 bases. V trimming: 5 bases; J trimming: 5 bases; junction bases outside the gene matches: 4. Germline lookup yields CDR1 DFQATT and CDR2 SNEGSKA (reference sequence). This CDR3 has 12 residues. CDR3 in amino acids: CSADSGVETQYF. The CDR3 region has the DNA TGCAGTGCTGATAGCGGGGTTGAGACCCAGTACTTC.